Sequencing of this T cell receptor beta chain was carried out in a study of blood T cells in healthy people across ages. Broader study findings: Using unsorted PBMCs precluded a conclusive naive versus antigen-experienced comparison.

Then a second PCR, running roughly 6 to 11 cycles, was carried out with a sample-barcoded 5' primer and a J-beta primer mix. Carrying 12 random nucleotides, a template-switch adaptor labeled each individual cDNA molecule. TCRdb passed the 5' RACE reads through MiXCR, listing each CDR3 protein once. The sample has over 750,000 distinct CDR3 sequences, 20% to 30% seen once. With regard to this clonotype: What it binds is unknown.

The donors, all healthy, were Caucasians living in Russia, aged roughly 6 to 95. This same sample was also taken into another study, of T cells of mothers and their children.

The receptor was derived from a boy younger than 18 in good health. Sequencing was carried out using blood.

This chain's CDR3 is CSVEGGQGIYEQYF. The CDR3 DNA sequence: TGCAGCGTTGAAGGCGGACAGGGAATCTACGAGCAGTACTTC. The chain is built from TRBV29-1 and TRBJ2-7, with 8 bases fitting TRBD1. There are 14 residues in the CDR3. Unmatched junction bases numbered 5, after V lost 1 base and J lost 3 bases. Germline V gene data show CDR1 as SQVTM and CDR2 as ANQGSEA.